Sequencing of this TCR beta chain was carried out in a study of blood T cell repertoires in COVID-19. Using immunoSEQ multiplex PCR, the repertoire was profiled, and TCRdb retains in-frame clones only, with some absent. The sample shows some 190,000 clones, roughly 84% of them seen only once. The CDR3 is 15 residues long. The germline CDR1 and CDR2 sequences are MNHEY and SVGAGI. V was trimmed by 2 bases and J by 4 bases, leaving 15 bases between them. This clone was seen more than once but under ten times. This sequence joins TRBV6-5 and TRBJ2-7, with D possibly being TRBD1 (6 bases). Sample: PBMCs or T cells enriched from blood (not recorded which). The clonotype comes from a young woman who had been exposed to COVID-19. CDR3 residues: CASSYPQGQKYEQYF. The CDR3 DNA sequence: TGTGCCAGCAGTTACCCTCAGGGGCAGAAGTACGAGCAGTACTTC.